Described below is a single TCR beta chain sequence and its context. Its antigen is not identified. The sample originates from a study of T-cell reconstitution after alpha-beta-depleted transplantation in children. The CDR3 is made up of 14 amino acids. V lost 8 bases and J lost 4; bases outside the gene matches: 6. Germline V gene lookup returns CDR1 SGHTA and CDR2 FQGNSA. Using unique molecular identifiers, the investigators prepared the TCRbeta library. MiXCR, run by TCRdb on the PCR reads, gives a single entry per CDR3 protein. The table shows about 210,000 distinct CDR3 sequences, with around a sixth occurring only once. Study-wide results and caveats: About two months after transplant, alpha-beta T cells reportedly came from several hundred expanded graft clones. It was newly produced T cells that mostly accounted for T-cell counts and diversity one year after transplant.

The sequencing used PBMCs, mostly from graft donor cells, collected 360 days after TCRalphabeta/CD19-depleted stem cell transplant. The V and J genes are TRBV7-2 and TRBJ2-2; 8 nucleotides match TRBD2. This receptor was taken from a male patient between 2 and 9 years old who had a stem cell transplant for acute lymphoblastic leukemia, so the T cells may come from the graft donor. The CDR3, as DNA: TGTGCCAGCCTGCCGGGGGGGTTCACCGGGGAGCTGTTTTTT. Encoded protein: CASLPGGFTGELFF.